One and the same sample provided the 3 T cell receptor beta chains below, sequenced in a study of shared clonotypes between healthy human individuals. Selected positively for CCR7 and CD45RO-negative, naive CD8 cells excluded terminally differentiated effector memory CD45RA+ cells. The repertoire was sequenced with immunoSEQ multiplex PCR; TCRdb's copy has only in-frame clones and lacks some. Of about 2.1 million clones in the sample, over 85% were seen once. The sequenced material came from naive CD8+ T cells from PBMCs. The receptors originated from a man between 18 and 29 years old in good health. Some clones in this sample may be carry-over from other donors' samples.

The rearrangement joins TRBV14 to TRBJ1-2, with TRBD1 identical over 7 bases. CDR1 is SGHDN, CDR2 FVKESK, per germline. Germline trimming cut 0 bases from V and 8 bases from J; bases unmatched to any gene: 3. CDR3 length: 13 amino acids. The CDR3 sequence: CASSQDLGGGYTF. CDR3 sequence (DNA): TGTGCCAGCAGCCAAGATTTAGGGGGCGGCTACACCTTC.

The chain joins TRBV29-1 to TRBJ2-1; D unresolved. V gave up 3 bases and J gave up 0 bases, with 18 bases separating them. CDR1 and CDR2 (germline): SQVTM, ANQGSEA. The CDR3 contains 17 residues. CDR3 sequence (DNA): TGCAGCGTTGAGCCCCCGGGTAGCCCTAGCTCCTACAATGAGCAGTTCTTC. This codes for CSVEPPGSPSSYNEQFF.

The chain has TRBV4-1 and TRBJ2-2, with D perhaps matching TRBD1 (6 bases). The CDR3 consists of 17 residues. Germline V gives CDR1 MGHRA, CDR2 YSYEKL. V lost 4 bases, J lost 6 bases, and 21 bases lay in between. The CDR3 sequence is CASSRRGGRALSGELFF. The CDR3 DNA reads as TGCGCCAGCAGCCGAAGAGGGGGAAGGGCTCTTTCCGGGGAGCTGTTTTTT.